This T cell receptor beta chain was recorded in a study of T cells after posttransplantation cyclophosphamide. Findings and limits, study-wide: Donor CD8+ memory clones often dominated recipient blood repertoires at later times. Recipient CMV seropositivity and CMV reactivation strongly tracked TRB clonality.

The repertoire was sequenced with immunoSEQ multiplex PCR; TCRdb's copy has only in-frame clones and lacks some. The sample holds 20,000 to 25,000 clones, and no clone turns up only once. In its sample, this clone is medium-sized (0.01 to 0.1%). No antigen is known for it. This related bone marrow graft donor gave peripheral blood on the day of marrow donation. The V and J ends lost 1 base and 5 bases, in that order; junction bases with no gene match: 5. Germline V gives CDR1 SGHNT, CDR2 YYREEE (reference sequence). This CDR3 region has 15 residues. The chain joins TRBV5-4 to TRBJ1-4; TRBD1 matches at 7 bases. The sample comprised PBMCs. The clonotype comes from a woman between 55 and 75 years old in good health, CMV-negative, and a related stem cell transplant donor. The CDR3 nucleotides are TGTGCCAGCAGCTTGACCCGGGACAGAAATGAAAAACTGTTTTTT. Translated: CASSLTRDRNEKLFF.